Following are 30 T cell receptor beta chains from one sample sequenced in a study of CD8+CD57+ T cells in acquired aplastic anemia. TCR beta VDJ and CDR3 profiles were obtained from a genomic DNA template. MiXCR was run by TCRdb on the reads, yielding one entry per CDR3 protein. The sample lists under 350,000 distinct CDR3 sequences, approximately 60% occurring once. Patients picked for sequencing had shown CD8+CD57+ cell expansion detected by flow cytometry. The sample was sorted CD4+, CD8+, or CD8+CD57+ T cells (not recorded which) from PBMCs. All receptors derive from a human donor with aplastic anemia.

In the case of this clonotype: The junction does not match germline at one end; this may be a read error. This sequence joins TRBV20-1 and TRBJ2-5; no reliable D call. The CDR3 covers 11 residues. Germline CDR1 reads DFQATT; CDR2 reads SNEGSKA (reference sequence). Written as DNA, the CDR3 is TGCAATGCTAGGGTTGCGGAGACCCAGTACTTC. This sequence encodes CNARVAETQYF.

This clonotype was seen repeatedly, ten times or more. The rearrangement joins TRBV20-1 to TRBJ2-2; D remains ambiguous. Trimming removed 3 bases from V and 5 bases from J, with 13 bases in between. The CDR3 is made up of 14 amino acids. The germline CDR1 and CDR2 sequences are DFQATT and SNEGSKA (reference sequence). The CDR3, as DNA: TGCAGTGCTAGCCCCGGTGTTAATACCGGGGAGCTGTTTTTT. This encodes CSASPGVNTGELFF.

About this clonotype itself: A read error may explain this, as a much larger clone is one base away. The V gene is TRBV3-1, the J gene TRBJ1-2; D remains unclear. The CDR3 spans 12 residues. Between the trimmed V and J ends, which lost 7 bases and 7 bases, there was a span of 13 bases. Germline CDR1 and CDR2: LGHDT and YNNKEL (reference sequence). CDR3 residues: CASTFGDSGYTF. CDR3 sequence (DNA): TGTGCCAGCACCTTCGGAGATAGTGGCTACACCTTC.

The gene calls are TRBV7-6 and TRBJ2-7, with 9 bases lining up with TRBD2. V was clipped by 11 bases and J by 0 bases; unmatched bases: 11. The CDR3 consists of 15 residues. CDR1 and CDR2 from the germline V gene are SGHVS and FNYEAQ. In DNA, the CDR3 is TGTGCCTCCAAACTCAGCGGGGGGAGCTCCTACGAGCAGTACTTC. Its protein product is CASKLSGGSSYEQYF.

CDR3 coding DNA: TGTGCCAGGTCCCCCCCGGAGGACACTGAAGCTTTCTTT. Translation: CARSPPEDTEAFF. This chain links TRBV7-9 with TRBJ1-1; D unclear. Germline V gene sequence: CDR1 SEHNR, CDR2 FQNEAQ (reference sequence). V lost 9 bases and J lost 3, with 14 bases in between. The length of the CDR3 is 13 residues.

The CDR3 loop is CASMSRTGVGTIEAFF. DNA of the CDR3: TGTGCCAGTATGTCGAGGACAGGGGTCGGGACAATTGAAGCTTTCTTT. The rearrangement links TRBV19 to TRBJ1-1; 9 bases are a match to TRBD1. This CDR3 is built from 16 residues. Looked up from germline, CDR1 is LNHDA and CDR2 is SQIVND (reference sequence). The V segment lost 7 bases and the J segment 7 bases; nucleotides outside the gene matches: 16.

This clonotype appeared once. The rearrangement joins TRBV19 to TRBJ1-1; D is unresolved. Per germline, CDR1 LNHDA and CDR2 SQIVND (reference sequence). The CDR3 sequence is 15 residues long. Trimming removed 3 bases at V and 8 bases at J, with 19 bases between. The CDR3, as DNA: TGTGCCAGTAGTATGTGGGATGTGCCATCCATAGAAGCTTTCTTT. Translating gives CASSMWDVPSIEAFF. Full variable domain (missing parts from reference TRBV19 and TRBJ1-1): DGGITQSPKYLFRKEGQNVTLSCEQNLNHDAMYWYRQDPGQGLRLIYYSQIVNDFQKGDIAEGYSVSREKKESFPLTVTSAQKNPTAFYLCASSMWDVPSIEAFFGQGTRLTVV.

The chain uses TRBV12-3 or TRBV12-4 and TRBJ2-3; the D gene is possibly TRBD2 (6 bases). V lost 6 bases to trimming and J lost 6 bases, with 13 bases between them. This CDR3 spans 13 amino acids. In DNA, the CDR3 is TGTGCCAGCAGACCCGCCCTAGCGGATACGCAGTATTTT. Protein product: CASRPALADTQYF.

The sample holds one count of this clonotype. This rearrangement joins TRBV9 to TRBJ2-3; 8 positions agree with TRBD2. CDR1 and CDR2 from the germline V gene are SGDLS and YYNGEE. The V gene end was trimmed by 0 bases and the J gene end by 0 bases; junction bases not matched to a gene: 3. The CDR3 length is 16 residues. DNA for the CDR3: TGTGCCAGCAGCGTAGCGCGGGGGGCTAGCACAGATACGCAGTATTTT. Translating it yields CASSVARGASTDTQYF.

In this sample, this clonotype turned up a few times. The chain is built from TRBV9 and TRBJ2-1, with 10 bases that match TRBD1. The V and J ends lost 4 bases and 6 bases, in that order; junction bases with no gene match: 16. Germline loops: CDR1 SGDLS, CDR2 YYNGEE. The CDR3 contains 18 residues. CDR3 coding DNA: TGTGCCAGCAGCTCCCCTTTGGGCGTGGGGACAGGGGTCAATGAGCAGTTCTTC. It translates to CASSSPLGVGTGVNEQFF.

This chain joins TRBV5-1 and TRBJ2-5; tentatively, D is TRBD1 (5 bases). This CDR3 spans 14 amino acids. V lost 0 bases to trimming and J lost 5 bases, with 11 bases between them. CDR1 and CDR2 from the germline V gene are SGHRS and YFSETQ. The CDR3 is CASSLGAGSETQYF. The CDR3 nucleotides are TGCGCCAGCAGCTTGGGGGCAGGGTCGGAGACCCAGTACTTC.

There are a few counts of this clonotype. V and J are TRBV15 and TRBJ2-5; D is undetermined. Germline V gene lookup returns CDR1 LNHNV and CDR2 YYDKDF (reference sequence). The V end was cut by 0 bases, the J end by 2 bases, with 16 bases between. The CDR3 has 17 residues. This CDR3 reads CATSRETVLRAQETQYF. The CDR3 nucleotides read TGTGCCACCAGCAGAGAAACGGTGCTTAGGGCACAAGAGACCCAGTACTTC.

The rearrangement uses TRBV30 and TRBJ1-6; TRBD1 might be the D (6 bases). Trimming cost V 0 bases and J 7 bases, with 10 bases left between them. This CDR3 region has 14 residues. Per the germline V gene, CDR1 is GTSNPN and CDR2 is SVGIG (reference sequence). The CDR3: CAWSVGQQNSPLHF. The CDR3 region has the DNA TGTGCCTGGAGTGTTGGACAGCAGAATTCACCCCTCCACTTT.

This clonotype has only a few counts. This rearrangement joins TRBV12-3 or TRBV12-4 to TRBJ2-2; D possibly corresponds to TRBD1 (6 bases). This CDR3 contains 13 residues. With 3 bases removed from V and 5 bases from J, the gap between germline ends came to 7 bases. The CDR3 DNA is TGTGCCAGCAGTTTCAGGGGTACCGGGGAGCTGTTTTTT. This gives the protein CASSFRGTGELFF.

With regard to this clonotype: The CDR3 carries no conserved terminal phenylalanine or tryptophan, so it likely arises from a read error. The rearrangement joins TRBV20-1 to TRBJ2-1; D is uncertain. The CDR3 loop spans 12 amino acids. Germline assignment: CDR1 DFQATT and CDR2 SNEGSKA (reference sequence). V was clipped by 5 bases and J by 4 bases, with 9 bases between them. In nucleotides, the CDR3 is TGCAGTGCTGGCCAGGTGTACAATGAGCAGTTCTAC. It yields the protein CSAGQVYNEQFY.

A few counts support this clonotype. Here the CDR3 reads CATGDASTDTQYF. As DNA, the CDR3 is TGTGCCACCGGGGACGCTAGCACAGATACGCAGTATTTT. The V and J genes are TRBV24-1 and TRBJ2-3, with D possibly being TRBD1 or TRBD2 (5 bases each). V was pared by 9 bases and J by 0 bases, with 9 bases between. The CDR3 contains 13 residues. Germline loops: CDR1 KGHDR, CDR2 SFDVKD.

Ten or more counts support this clonotype. The chain joins TRBV7-9 to TRBJ2-1; D call uncertain. Germline values: CDR1 SEHNR, CDR2 FQNEAQ (reference sequence). V lost 5 bases to trimming and J lost 6 bases, with 17 bases between them. The CDR3 contains 15 residues. In nucleotides, the CDR3 is TGTGCCAGCAGCCCCCGCTCCGGCCAGATCAATGAGCAGTTCTTC. As protein: CASSPRSGQINEQFF.

The chain employs TRBV20-1 and TRBJ1-2; D possibly corresponds to TRBD1 (6 bases). Germline V gene data show CDR1 as DFQATT and CDR2 as SNEGSKA (reference sequence). The CDR3 spans 15 residues. With 0 bases removed from V and 6 bases from J, the gap between germline ends came to 17 bases. The CDR3 region is CSARDGWGARDGYTF. The CDR3, as DNA: TGCAGTGCTAGAGATGGATGGGGGGCTAGGGATGGCTACACCTTC.

The J gene is TRBJ2-7, the V gene TRBV25-1; 10 bases are shared with TRBD1. CDR1 and CDR2 from the germline V gene are MGHDK and SYGVNS. V shed 4 bases and J 3 bases; nucleotides not matched to a gene: 3. There are 14 residues in the CDR3. The CDR3 loop is CASSGGQGDYEQYF. CDR3 bases: TGTGCCAGCAGTGGAGGACAGGGGGACTACGAGCAGTACTTC.

The chain links TRBV24-1 to TRBJ2-1, with 10 bases identical to TRBD2. The V gene end was trimmed by 4 bases and the J gene end by 3 bases; junction bases not matched to a gene: 5. The germline CDR1 and CDR2 sequences are KGHDR and SFDVKD. This CDR3 comprises 16 residues. CDR3 in amino acids: CATSDHTSGVYNEQFF. CDR3 sequence (DNA): TGTGCCACCAGTGACCATACTAGCGGGGTCTACAATGAGCAGTTCTTC.

Many counts were recorded for this clonotype. The V gene is TRBV5-5, the J gene TRBJ2-7; D unclear. The germline V gene has CDR1 SGHKS and CDR2 YYEKEE (reference sequence). This CDR3 region has 15 residues. V was pared by 0 bases and J by 3 bases, with 13 bases between. CDR3 sequence: CASSLALQALYEQYF. The DNA for the CDR3 is TGTGCCAGCAGCTTGGCGCTTCAGGCCCTCTACGAGCAGTACTTC.

This chain uses TRBV5-1 with TRBJ2-7; perhaps TRBD1 as D (5 bases). Germline V CDR1 and CDR2: SGHRS, YFSETQ. The CDR3 length is 11 residues. V was pared by 5 bases and J by 3 bases, with 6 bases between. CDR3 sequence reads: CASRDNYEQYF. In nucleotides, the CDR3 is TGCGCCAGCAGGGACAACTACGAGCAGTACTTC.

The gene calls are TRBV7-9 and TRBJ2-7, with D perhaps matching TRBD2 (6 bases). Germline V gene sequence: CDR1 SEHNR, CDR2 FQNEAQ (reference sequence). This CDR3 comprises 13 residues. V lost 6 bases and J lost 3, with 12 bases in between. CDR3 bases: TGTGCCAGCAGACGGGACTCCCTCTACGAGCAGTACTTC. Its protein product is CASRRDSLYEQYF.

This chain links TRBV12-3 or TRBV12-4 with TRBJ1-2, with no clear D. V was trimmed by 4 bases and J by 3 bases, leaving 9 bases between them. The CDR3 contains 13 residues. The CDR3 nucleotides read TGTGCCAGCAGTTCCTCTGGGGACTATGGCTACACCTTC. Protein: CASSSSGDYGYTF.

There are many counts of this clonotype. The chain joins TRBV25-1 to TRBJ2-1; 10 positions agree with TRBD2. With V trimmed by 7 bases and J by 7 bases, 4 bases remained unmatched. The CDR3 runs 13 residues. Germline V gene data show CDR1 as MGHDK and CDR2 as SYGVNS. The CDR3 bases are TGTGCCAGCACGCGAGCGGGGGGGAATGAGCAGTTCTTC. This sequence encodes CASTRAGGNEQFF.

DNA for the CDR3: TGCAGCGTTGGGACAGGGCCCACTGAAGCTTTCTTT. Translating gives CSVGTGPTEAFF. The chain couples TRBV29-1 to TRBJ1-1, with 8 positions matching TRBD1. V lost 4 bases and J lost 4; bases outside the gene matches: 2. This CDR3 contains 12 residues. Per the germline V gene, CDR1 is SQVTM and CDR2 is ANQGSEA.

The chain recombines TRBV7-8 with TRBJ2-6; unclear D gene. Germline assignment: CDR1 SGHVS and CDR2 FQNEAQ. V was pared by 5 bases and J by 4 bases, with 12 bases between. The CDR3 totals 15 residues. The CDR3 region has the DNA TGTGCCAGCAGCCCTCCTCCTTTGGGGGCCAACGTCCTGACTTTC. Encoded protein: CASSPPPLGANVLTF.

The chain employs TRBV15 and TRBJ1-1, with a weak D call TRBD1 (6 bases). The CDR3 is made up of 15 amino acids. V lost 0 bases and J 2 bases, leaving 10 bases between the germline ends. Per germline, CDR1 LNHNV and CDR2 YYDKDF (reference sequence). The chain's CDR3 is CATSRDRGQNTEAFF. The CDR3 DNA follows: TGTGCCACCAGCAGAGATCGGGGGCAAAACACTGAAGCTTTCTTT.

This chain joins TRBV19 and TRBJ1-2; TRBD1 matches 7 bases. This CDR3 spans 15 amino acids. Germline loops: CDR1 LNHDA, CDR2 SQIVND (reference sequence). The junction had 8 bases not matched to a gene; V was cut back by 5 bases and J by 2 bases. The CDR3 region is CASSQGVSPNYGYTF. CDR3 sequence (DNA): TGTGCCAGTAGTCAGGGGGTAAGTCCGAACTATGGCTACACCTTC.

This clonotype was counted at least ten times. The chain couples TRBV19 to TRBJ1-6; TRBD1 matches 9 bases. The CDR3 runs to 15 residues. The germline CDR1 and CDR2 sequences are LNHDA and SQIVND (reference sequence). Trimming removed 5 bases from V and 11 bases from J; junction bases left unmatched: 10. The CDR3 reads CASSPSGQGMTPLHF. The CDR3 DNA reads TGTGCCAGTAGTCCTTCGGGACAGGGTATGACACCCCTCCACTTT. The full variable domain, with the rest looked up from reference TRBV19 and TRBJ1-6, is DGGITQSPKYLFRKEGQNVTLSCEQNLNHDAMYWYRQDPGQGLRLIYYSQIVNDFQKGDIAEGYSVSREKKESFPLTVTSAQKNPTAFYLCASSPSGQGMTPLHFGNGTRLTVT.